The 18 T cell receptor beta chains below all came from one sample that was sequenced in a study of shared clonotypes between healthy human individuals. Only in-frame clones appear in the TCRdb table, and some are missing; sequencing was by immunoSEQ multiplex PCR. The sample consists of about 2.5 million clones, around 93% of them appearing once. Sequences were obtained from naive CD4+ T cells from PBMCs. Subset defined: CD45RA+ positively selected. These receptors all stem from a man between 18 and 35 years old in good health. Some clones in this sample may be carry-over from other donors' samples.

V usage is TRBV5-1 and J usage is TRBJ2-1, with D tentatively TRBD2 (7 bases). Trimming pared 7 bases from V and 0 bases from J, leaving 17 bases between. The CDR3 totals 16 residues. Germline V CDR1 and CDR2: SGHRS, YFSETQ. The CDR3 DNA reads TGCGCCAGCCGTGGGGAGGGGACAAGCTCCTACAATGAGCAGTTCTTC. Residues: CASRGEGTSSYNEQFF.

On this clone itself: Other DNA sequences in this specimen translate into the identical CDR3. CDR3 sequence (DNA): TGCGCCAGCAGCCTACAGGACTTGAACACTGAAGCTTTCTTT. It codes for CASSLQDLNTEAFF. The genes are TRBV5-1 and TRBJ1-1; weak D call: TRBD1 (5 bases). The CDR3 loop spans 14 amino acids. V was shortened by 4 bases and J by 0 bases, with 10 bases between the two germline ends. Germline V lookup: CDR1 SGHRS, CDR2 YFSETQ.

V is TRBV28 and J is TRBJ1-2, with D hard to call. Germline CDR1 reads MDHEN; CDR2 reads SYDVKM. This CDR3 spans 13 amino acids. V was shortened by 0 bases and J by 7 bases, with 9 bases between the two germline ends. The CDR3 sequence: CASSLWEQFGYTF. CDR3 in DNA: TGTGCCAGCAGTTTATGGGAACAATTTGGCTACACCTTC.

This rearrangement joins TRBV28 to TRBJ1-3, with D possibly TRBD1 on 5 matching bases. This CDR3 spans 16 amino acids. Trimming took 1 base from V and 6 from J, leaving 16 bases between them. Germline lookup yields CDR1 MDHEN and CDR2 SYDVKM. The CDR3 sequence is CASSLLRGAKKNTIYF. The CDR3 nucleotides are TGTGCCAGCAGTTTATTGCGAGGGGCAAAAAAAAACACCATATATTTT.

This clone was observed once. Other DNA sequences from this sample encode an identical CDR3 as well. The V and J genes are TRBV7-2 and TRBJ2-1, with TRBD2 matching over 12 bases. The CDR3 is 16 amino acids. V lost 5 bases to trimming and J lost 4 bases; unmatched junction nucleotides: 6. Per the germline V gene, CDR1 is SGHTA and CDR2 is FQGNSA. The CDR3 here is CASSPRLAGAYNEQFF. DNA of the CDR3: TGTGCCAGCAGCCCGAGACTAGCGGGAGCTTACAATGAGCAGTTCTTC.

V gene TRBV5-6 combines with J gene TRBJ2-3; 7 nucleotides align to TRBD2. The CDR3 loop spans 15 amino acids. Germline CDR1 is SGHDT and CDR2 is YYEEEE. Unmatched junction bases numbered 10, after V lost 5 bases and J lost 4 bases. The DNA for the CDR3 is TGTGCCAGCAGGGACTATCCGGGGGGTCCAGATACGCAGTATTTT. Translation: CASRDYPGGPDTQYF.

The chain has TRBV2 and TRBJ2-5, with D perhaps given as TRBD1 or TRBD2 (5 bases each). Germline V CDR1 and CDR2: SNHLY, FYNNEI. The CDR3 is 12 residues long. Trimming stripped 7 bases from V and 5 bases from J, with 11 bases between. CDR3: CASNMRGETQYF. The CDR3 DNA reads as TGTGCCAGCAACATGAGGGGCGAGACCCAGTACTTC.

This sequence joins TRBV7-2 and TRBJ2-7; D may be TRBD2 (6 bases). The V gene's germline CDR1 is SGHTA and CDR2 FQGNSA. The CDR3 has 16 amino acids. Trimming took 5 bases from V and 7 from J, leaving 24 bases between them. CDR3: CASSDPFLGEAREQYF. CDR3 sequence (DNA): TGTGCCAGCAGCGATCCATTTCTGGGGGAGGCTCGGGAGCAGTACTTC. Together with reference TRBV7-2 and TRBJ2-7, the CDR3 gives the full variable domain: GAGVSQSPSNKVTEKGKDVELRCDPISGHTALYWYRQSLGQGLEFLIYFQGNSAPDKSGLPSDRFSAERTGGSVSTLTIQRTQQEDSAVYLCASSDPFLGEAREQYFGPGTRLTVT.

The chain combines TRBV28 with TRBJ2-5; TRBD2 might be the D (5 bases). The V end lost 10 bases, the J end lost 5 bases, and 23 bases lay between the germline ends. The CDR3 totals 15 residues. Germline V gene data show CDR1 as MDHEN and CDR2 as SYDVKM. CDR3 DNA sequence: TGTGCCACACTCCAGGCTACTAGGATAAAGGAGACCCAGTACTTC. Translating gives CATLQATRIKETQYF.

The chain combines TRBV19 with TRBJ2-1, with 7 bases fitting TRBD2. CDR3 length: 14 residues. V lost 3 bases, J lost 9 bases, and 8 bases stayed unmatched. The V gene's germline CDR1 is LNHDA and CDR2 SQIVND (reference sequence). This chain's CDR3 is CASSIRGRAAEQFF. The CDR3 nucleotides are TGTGCCAGTAGTATTCGTGGGAGGGCCGCTGAGCAGTTCTTC.

This chain joins TRBV7-3 and TRBJ2-1, with TRBD2 as a possible D gene (7 bases). Germline values: CDR1 SGHTA, CDR2 FQGTGA. CDR3 length equals 14 residues. V was cut by 8 bases and J by 4 bases, with 15 bases left in between. The CDR3 DNA sequence: TGTGCCAGCTCCCGGAGGGGGGGTTACAATGAGCAGTTCTTC. Its translation is CASSRRGGYNEQFF.

The chain uses TRBV30 and TRBJ2-7, with a tentative D call TRBD2 (5 bases). The V and J ends lost 5 bases and 6 bases respectively, with 20 bases between them. This CDR3 has 14 residues. Germline values: CDR1 GTSNPN, CDR2 SVGIG (reference sequence). This CDR3 reads CAWDRGPSRGEQYF. For the CDR3, the DNA is TGTGCCTGGGATAGAGGTCCCAGTCGGGGCGAGCAGTACTTC. Drawing the rest from reference TRBV30 and TRBJ2-7, the complete variable domain is SQTIHQWPATLVQPVGSPLSLECTVEGTSNPNLYWYRQAAGRGLQLLFYSVGIGQISSEVPQNLSASRPQDRQFILSSKKLLLSDSGFYLCAWDRGPSRGEQYFGPGTRLTVT.

J is TRBJ2-4 and V is TRBV7-9; no clear D gene. V shed 3 bases and J shed 8 bases, with 11 bases lying between them. Germline assignment: CDR1 SEHNR and CDR2 FQNEAQ (reference sequence). The CDR3 loop spans 13 amino acids. CDR3 amino acids: CASSLGLVDIQYF. DNA for the CDR3: TGTGCCAGCAGCTTGGGCCTAGTAGACATTCAGTACTTC.

The rearrangement links TRBV11-3 to TRBJ1-1; TRBD1 might be the D (6 bases). From germline, CDR1 is SGHNT and CDR2 YENEEA. The ends were cut back, 4 bases at V and 3 bases at J, with 9 bases in the middle. This CDR3 has 13 residues. The CDR3 DNA is TGTGCCAGCAGCTCCGGACAGCACACTGAAGCTTTCTTT. Its translation: CASSSGQHTEAFF.

The chain employs TRBV5-8 and TRBJ2-5, with 9 bases lining up with TRBD1. The V gene end was trimmed by 3 bases and the J gene end by 2 bases; junction bases not matched to a gene: 5. The V gene's germline CDR1 is SGHTS and CDR2 YDEGEE. The CDR3 covers 15 residues. CDR3 in DNA: TGTGCCAGCAGCTCATACAGGGGGCATCAAGAGACCCAGTACTTC. Protein product: CASSSYRGHQETQYF.

The V gene is TRBV7-8, the J gene TRBJ2-1; 7 bases line up with TRBD2. V lost 6 bases to trimming and J lost 3 bases; unmatched junction nucleotides: 11. Germline CDR1 SGHVS, CDR2 FQNEAQ. This CDR3 region has 16 residues. The CDR3 nucleotides are TGTGCCAGCAGAGAAGTAAGGAGCGGGAACTACAATGAGCAGTTCTTC. Its protein product is CASREVRSGNYNEQFF.

The rearrangement joins TRBV28 to TRBJ2-3, with D perhaps matching TRBD2 (6 bases). V was cut by 4 bases and J by 5 bases, with 13 bases left in between. The CDR3 length is 14 residues. Looked up from germline, CDR1 is MDHEN and CDR2 is SYDVKM. The CDR3 spells CASSSSSEGDTQYF. The CDR3 DNA reads as TGTGCCAGCAGTTCATCTAGCGAGGGAGATACGCAGTATTTT.

J is TRBJ1-2 and V is TRBV2, with TRBD1 matching over 7 bases. Germline V gives CDR1 SNHLY, CDR2 FYNNEI. This CDR3 is built from 14 residues. V trimming: 5 bases; J trimming: 4 bases; junction bases outside the gene matches: 7. The CDR3 DNA reads as TGTGCCAGCAGTACTCAGGGGGACTTCTATGGCTACACCTTC. Residues: CASSTQGDFYGYTF.